Listed below are T cell receptor beta chains from one sample, sequenced in a study of blood T cell repertoires in COVID-19. The data were produced by immunoSEQ multiplex PCR, yet TCRdb's version contains in-frame clones alone and is incomplete. The profile covers under 150,000 clones, with about 91% appearing a single time and roughly 30% taken by the ten largest. Sequenced sample: peripheral blood. The origin of the receptors is a human donor in a cohort sampled during active COVID-19. CDR3s include the opening cysteine and the closing phenylalanine or tryptophan. D genes are given only for firm matches. The size of a clone is reported for some rows only, either as once, few or many, or as a class for expanded clones.

cdr3_length	v_call	d_call	clone_size	j_call	cdr3_nt	cdr3_aa
13	TRBV29-1	TRBD1	NA	TRBJ1-2	TGCAGCGTTGCGGCAGGGGGCCTCTATGGCTACACCTTC	CSVAAGGLYGYTF
16	TRBV5-1	TRBD2	NA	TRBJ2-3	TGCGCCAGCAGCCGGGGAGGGCCCGTTGTCACAGATACGCAGTATTTT	CASSRGGPVVTDTQYF
15	TRBV15	NA	once	TRBJ2-1	TGTGCCACCAGCAGAGATCGGGCAGGGTCCAATGAGCAGTTCTTC	CATSRDRAGSNEQFF
16	TRBV4-2	TRBD2	NA	TRBJ2-4	TGTGCCAGCAGCTGGGGGGAGCGGGGCGCCAAAAACATTCAGTACTTC	CASSWGERGAKNIQYF
17	TRBV9	TRBD1	NA	TRBJ1-1	TGTGCCAGCAGCGTAGCCCCTGGACAGGCGGGGAACACTGAAGCTTTCTTT	CASSVAPGQAGNTEAFF
13	TRBV9	NA	NA	TRBJ1-6	TGTGCCAGCAGCGAGGCGGGCAATTCACCCCTCCACTTT	CASSEAGNSPLHF
16	TRBV3-1/TRBV3-2	NA	once	TRBJ1-5	TGTGCCAGCAGCCAAGCGCCGGCGGAGAGCAATCAGCCCCAGCATTTT	CASSQAPAESNQPQHF
13	TRBV11-2	NA	NA	TRBJ2-7	TGTGCCAGCAGTTCACAGGGAGCCCACGAGCAGTACTTC	CASSSQGAHEQYF
12	TRBV2	TRBD1	NA	TRBJ1-2	TGTGCCAGCAAATCCAGGGGGGCTGGCTACACCTTC	CASKSRGAGYTF
18	TRBV9	TRBD2	NA	TRBJ2-3	TGTGCCAGCAGCGTAAGGCCTAGCGGGGGGGCCCCCACAGATACGCAGTATTTT	CASSVRPSGGAPTDTQYF
18	TRBV7-6	NA	NA	TRBJ2-2	TGTGCCAGCAGCCGAGCACACGCGGCAGGGAAGGGTTTCGGGGAGCTGTTTTTT	CASSRAHAAGKGFGELFF
15	TRBV19	NA	NA	TRBJ1-2	TGTGCCAGTAGTATCTCGCAGGGGACGGCGTATGGCTACACCTTC	CASSISQGTAYGYTF
15	TRBV9	TRBD2	NA	TRBJ2-7	TGTGCCAGCAGCCGGGCGGGAAGCGGGGGTTACGAGCAGTACTTC	CASSRAGSGGYEQYF
14	TRBV11-2	NA	NA	TRBJ1-4	TGTGCCAGCAGCGCACAGGGTGGGCGGGAAAAACTGTTTTTT	CASSAQGGREKLFF
15	TRBV27	TRBD2	NA	TRBJ2-3	TGTGCCAGCAGTTACGGCGGGGGTGGCACAGATACGCAGTATTTT	CASSYGGGGTDTQYF
14	TRBV6-6	NA	NA	TRBJ1-5	TGTGCCAGCAATACACTAGAAAGGGATCAGCCCCAGCATTTT	CASNTLERDQPQHF
14	TRBV3-1/TRBV3-2	NA	NA	TRBJ2-7	TGTGCCAGCAGCCCCCCCGGGGTTTCCTACGAGCAGTACTTC	CASSPPGVSYEQYF
16	TRBV9	NA	NA	TRBJ2-2	TGTGCCAGCAGCCTTAGGGGTGCCCCGAACACCGGGGAGCTGTTTTTT	CASSLRGAPNTGELFF
15	TRBV4-1	TRBD1	NA	TRBJ1-2	TGCGCCAGCAGCCAAGAGGACAGGGCCCTATGGGGCTACACCTTC	CASSQEDRALWGYTF
13	TRBV11-2	NA	once	TRBJ2-1	TGTGCCAGCAGCCAAGAGAGTCACGATGAGCAGTTCTTC	CASSQESHDEQFF
13	TRBV5-8	NA	NA	TRBJ2-3	TGTGCCAGCAGGGGGGGGCTCACAGATACGCAGTATTTT	CASRGGLTDTQYF
15	TRBV12-2	NA	NA	TRBJ2-7	TGTGCAAGTCGCTTAGTACCGGACAGGGAGGCCGAGCAGTACTTC	CASRLVPDREAEQYF
14	TRBV4-1	NA	once	TRBJ2-1	TGCGCCAGCAGCCAAGATACCAGGGCCAATGAGCAGTTCTTC	CASSQDTRANEQFF
16	TRBV19	NA	NA	TRBJ1-5	TGTGCCAGTAGCCCCATAGGACAAGGTACCAATCAGCCCCAGCATTTT	CASSPIGQGTNQPQHF
15	TRBV6-5	TRBD1	NA	TRBJ2-5	TGTGCCAGCAGTCCCAACAGGGGGCCCCAAGAGACCCAGTACTTC	CASSPNRGPQETQYF
15	TRBV7-8	TRBD2	NA	TRBJ2-1	TGTGCCAGCAGCCTTAGCGGGGGGGTACCCGATGAGCAGTTCTTC	CASSLSGGVPDEQFF